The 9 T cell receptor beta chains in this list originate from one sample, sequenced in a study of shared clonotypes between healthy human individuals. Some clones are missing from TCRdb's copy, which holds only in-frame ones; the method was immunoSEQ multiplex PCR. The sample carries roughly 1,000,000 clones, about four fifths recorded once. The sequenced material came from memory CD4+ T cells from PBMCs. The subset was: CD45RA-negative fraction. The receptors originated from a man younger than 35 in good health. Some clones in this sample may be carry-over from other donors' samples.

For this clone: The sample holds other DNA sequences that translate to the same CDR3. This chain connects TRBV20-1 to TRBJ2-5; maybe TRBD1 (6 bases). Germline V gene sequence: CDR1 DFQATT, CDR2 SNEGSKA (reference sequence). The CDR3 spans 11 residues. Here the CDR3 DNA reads TGCAGCGGACAGACCCAAGAGACCCAGTACTTC. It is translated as CSGQTQETQYF.

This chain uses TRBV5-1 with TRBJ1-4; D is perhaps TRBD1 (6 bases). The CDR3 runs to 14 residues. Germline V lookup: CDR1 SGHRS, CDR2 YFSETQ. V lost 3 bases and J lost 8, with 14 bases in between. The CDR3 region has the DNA TGCGCCAGCAGCTCACAGGGTATAGGGGAAAAACTGTTTTTT. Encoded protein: CASSSQGIGEKLFF.

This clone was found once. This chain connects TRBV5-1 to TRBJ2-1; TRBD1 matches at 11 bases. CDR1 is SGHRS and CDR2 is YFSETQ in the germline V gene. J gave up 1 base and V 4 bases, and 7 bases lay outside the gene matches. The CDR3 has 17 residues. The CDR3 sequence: CASSGMDRGLSYNEQFF. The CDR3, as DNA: TGCGCCAGCAGCGGGATGGACAGGGGGCTTTCCTACAATGAGCAGTTCTTC. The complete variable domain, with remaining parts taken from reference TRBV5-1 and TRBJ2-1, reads KAGVTQTPRYLIKTRGQQVTLSCSPISGHRSVSWYQQTPGQGLQFLFEYFSETQRNKGNFPGRFSGRQFSNSRSEMNVSTLELGDSALYLCASSGMDRGLSYNEQFFGPGTRLTVL.

CDR3 loop: CASSWDDRASGTDTQYF. The DNA for the CDR3 is TGCGCCAGCAGCTGGGATGATAGGGCTAGCGGCACAGATACGCAGTATTTT. This chain uses TRBV5-1 with TRBJ2-3, with TRBD2 as a possible D gene (6 bases). Germline V gene data show CDR1 as SGHRS and CDR2 as YFSETQ. The V end lost 3 bases, the J end lost 1 base, and 18 bases lay between the germline ends. This CDR3 is 17 amino acids long.

DNA of the CDR3: TGTGCCAGCAGCTTGGGGGGGAATAGCAATCAGCCCCAGCATTTT. Protein product: CASSLGGNSNQPQHF. J is TRBJ1-5 and V is TRBV5-5, with D possibly TRBD1 on 5 matching bases. CDR1 SGHKS and CDR2 YYEKEE come from the germline V gene (reference sequence). V dropped 0 bases and J dropped 0 bases, with 7 bases sitting between them. The CDR3 totals 15 residues.

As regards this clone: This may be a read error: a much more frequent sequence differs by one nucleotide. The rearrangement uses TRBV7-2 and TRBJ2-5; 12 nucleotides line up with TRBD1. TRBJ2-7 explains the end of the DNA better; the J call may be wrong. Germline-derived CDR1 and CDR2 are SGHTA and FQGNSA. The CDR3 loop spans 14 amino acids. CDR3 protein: CASSFRDRGREQYF. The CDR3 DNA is TGTGCCAGCAGCTTCCGGGACAGGGGGCGCGAGCAGTACTTC.

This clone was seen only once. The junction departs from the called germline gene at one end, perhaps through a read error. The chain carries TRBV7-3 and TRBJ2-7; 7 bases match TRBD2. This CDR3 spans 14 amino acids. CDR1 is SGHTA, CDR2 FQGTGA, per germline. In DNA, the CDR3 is TGTGCCAGCAGCCCCGAGACTAGCTCCCACGAGCAGTACTTC. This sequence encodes CASSPETSSHEQYF.

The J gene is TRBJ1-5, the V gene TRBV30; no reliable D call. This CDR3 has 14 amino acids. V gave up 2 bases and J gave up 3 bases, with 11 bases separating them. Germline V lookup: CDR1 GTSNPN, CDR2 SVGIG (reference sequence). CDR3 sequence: CAWSSAGINQPQHF. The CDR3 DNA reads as TGTGCCTGGAGTAGTGCGGGGATCAATCAGCCCCAGCATTTT.

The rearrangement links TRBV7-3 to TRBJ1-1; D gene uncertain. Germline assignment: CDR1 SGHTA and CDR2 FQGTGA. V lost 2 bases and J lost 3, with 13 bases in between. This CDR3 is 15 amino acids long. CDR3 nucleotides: TGTGCCAGCAGCTTAGGTTCTGCCGAGTACACTGAAGCTTTCTTT. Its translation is CASSLGSAEYTEAFF.